The 32 T cell receptor beta chains reported below all come from one sample, sequenced in a study of CD8+CD57+ T cells in acquired aplastic anemia. CDR3 and TCR beta VDJ profiling relied on a genomic DNA template. TCRdb passed the reads through MiXCR, listing each CDR3 protein once. The sample has about 170,000 distinct CDR3 sequences, 60% to 70% seen once. Sequences were obtained from sorted CD4+, CD8+, or CD8+CD57+ T cells (not recorded which) from PBMCs. The origin of the receptors is a human donor in good health.

V usage is TRBV7-6 and J usage is TRBJ2-5; tentative D call: TRBD1 (5 bases). V gave up 5 bases and J gave up 5 bases, with 15 bases separating them. This CDR3 comprises 14 residues. Germline lookup yields CDR1 SGHVS and CDR2 FNYEAQ. CDR3 sequence: CASSQPTEFETQYF. The CDR3 DNA reads as TGTGCCAGCAGCCAACCGACAGAGTTTGAGACCCAGTACTTC. Combining the CDR3 with reference TRBV7-6 and TRBJ2-5 gives the whole variable domain GAGVSQSPRYKVTKRGQDVALRCDPISGHVSLYWYRQALGQGPEFLTYFNYEAQQDKSGLPNDRFSAERPEGSISTLTIQRTEQRDSAMYRCASSQPTEFETQYFGPGTRLLVL.

The genes are TRBV19 and TRBJ2-1; 11 bases fit TRBD2. V shed 4 bases and J 2 bases; nucleotides not matched to a gene: 4. This CDR3 has 16 residues. Looked up from germline, CDR1 is LNHDA and CDR2 is SQIVND (reference sequence). The CDR3 DNA follows: TGTGCCAGTAGTACCCGACTAGCGGGGCCCTACAATGAGCAGTTCTTC. This codes for CASSTRLAGPYNEQFF.

The chain combines TRBV12-3 or TRBV12-4 with TRBJ2-1, with D tentatively TRBD2 (6 bases). Between the trimmed V and J ends, which lost 6 bases and 8 bases, there was a span of 11 bases. This CDR3 spans 12 amino acids. CDR3 DNA sequence: TGTGCCAGCAGCCTGTCGGGAGATGAGCAGTTCTTC. Protein sequence: CASSLSGDEQFF.

This clonotype was seen ten or more times. The chain uses TRBV5-6 and TRBJ1-5; 7 nucleotides align to TRBD1. Trimming cost V 4 bases and J 0 bases; bases outside gene matches: 4. This CDR3 has 15 amino acids. CDR1 is SGHDT, CDR2 YYEEEE, per germline. CDR3 protein: CASSQGTASNQPQHF. The CDR3 region has the DNA TGTGCCAGCAGCCAAGGGACAGCTAGCAATCAGCCCCAGCATTTT.

This clonotype has more than one count but fewer than ten. The J gene is TRBJ2-7, the V gene TRBV7-8, with 12 bases that match TRBD1. Germline V CDR1 and CDR2: SGHVS, FQNEAQ. The CDR3 has 14 amino acids. V lost 5 bases to trimming and J lost 12 bases; unmatched junction nucleotides: 11. The CDR3 region has the DNA TGTGCCAGCAGCCGCAATATGGGACAGGGGGCGGCGTACTTC. Translated: CASSRNMGQGAAYF. The whole variable domain, filled in from reference TRBV7-8 and TRBJ2-7, reads GAGVSQSPRYKVAKRGQDVALRCDPISGHVSLFWYQQALGQGPEFLTYFQNEAQLDKSGLPSDRFFAERPEGSVSTLKIQRTQQEDSAVYLCASSRNMGQGAAYFGPGTRLTVT.

This clonotype was detected only a few times. The chain uses TRBV7-9 and TRBJ1-6, with TRBD1 matching over 10 bases. The CDR3 consists of 14 residues. Per germline, CDR1 SEHNR and CDR2 FQNEAQ (reference sequence). Germline trimming cut 6 bases from V and 7 bases from J; bases unmatched to any gene: 3. CDR3 region: CASSRTGGNSPLHF. The CDR3 coding sequence is TGTGCCAGCAGTCGGACAGGGGGGAATTCACCCCTCCACTTT.

Turning to this clonotype: The junction and the germline gene differ at one end; a read error may be behind it. The genes are TRBV5-1 and TRBJ2-7; a possible D gene is TRBD1 (6 bases). Germline V gene sequence: CDR1 SGHRS, CDR2 YFSETQ. The CDR3 covers 15 residues. The CDR3 sequence is CASSSSGDYEYEQYF. CDR3 nucleotide sequence: TGTGCCAGCAGCTCCTCAGGGGATTATGAGTACGAGCAGTACTTC.

Notes on this clonotype: Being one base from a much bigger clone, this may be a read error. V is TRBV7-8 and J is TRBJ1-6; tentative D call: TRBD1 (5 bases). The CDR3 runs 20 residues. Germline-derived CDR1 and CDR2 are SGHVS and FQNEAQ. V was pared by 4 bases and J by 3 bases, with 25 bases between. CDR3 DNA sequence: TGTGCCAGCAGCTCAAAACGGCCAGGGAGTATGAGCTACTATAATTCACCCCTCCACTTT. The encoded protein is CASSSKRPGSMSYYNSPLHF. Combining the CDR3 with reference TRBV7-8 and TRBJ1-6 gives the whole variable domain GAGVSQSPRYKVAKRGQDVALRCDPISGHVSLFWYQQALGQGPEFLTYFQNEAQLDKSGLPSDRFFAERPEGSVSTLKIQRTQQEDSAVYLCASSSKRPGSMSYYNSPLHFGNGTRLTVT.

This clonotype turned up a few times. The chain has TRBV7-9 and TRBJ2-2; D is possibly TRBD1 (5 bases). Deletions cut 1 base from V and 4 bases from J, with 7 bases between. CDR1 SEHNR and CDR2 FQNEAQ come from the germline V gene (reference sequence). The CDR3 is 14 amino acids. CDR3 in amino acids: CASSLGGGTGELFF. CDR3 DNA: TGTGCCAGCAGCTTAGGGGGCGGCACCGGGGAGCTGTTTTTT. Using reference TRBV7-9 and TRBJ2-2 for the parts outside the CDR3, the full variable domain is DTGVSQNPRHKITKRGQNVTFRCDPISEHNRLYWYRQTLGQGPEFLTYFQNEAQLEKSRLLSDRFSAERPKGSFSTLEIQRTEQGDSAMYLCASSLGGGTGELFFGEGSRLTVL.

This clonotype was observed at least ten times. This chain links TRBV7-9 with TRBJ2-1, with TRBD1 matching 10 bases. Losses at the gene ends were 3 bases for V and 7 bases for J; bases not matched to a gene: 6. This CDR3 comprises 15 residues. The germline CDR1 and CDR2 sequences are SEHNR and FQNEAQ (reference sequence). The CDR3 is CASSFMGQGLNEQFF. CDR3 nucleotide sequence: TGTGCCAGCAGCTTTATGGGACAGGGGCTGAATGAGCAGTTCTTC.

On this clonotype itself: This CDR3 fails to terminate in the conserved phenylalanine or tryptophan, so it likely reflects a read error. The DNA is omitted, as the CDR3 cannot be located on it reliably, and the CDR3 follows TCRdb's listing. The CDR3 reads CATSDLVPEREGSYNEQTL. V usage is TRBV24-1 and J usage is TRBJ2-1; the table's D call, TRBD1, was not checked against the DNA. Germline values: CDR1 KGHDR, CDR2 SFDVKD. From its first to its last residue, the CDR3 has 19 amino acids.

V and J are TRBV10-2 and TRBJ2-7; D unclear. The V end was cut by 4 bases, the J end by 1 base, with 14 bases between. In germline, CDR1 is WSHSY, CDR2 SAAADI. The CDR3 extends over 15 amino acids. CDR3 sequence: CASSVIDSLSYEQYF. Here the CDR3 DNA reads TGCGCCAGCAGTGTAATCGATAGTCTTTCCTACGAGCAGTACTTC.

This chain uses TRBV20-1 with TRBJ2-3; TRBD2 agrees at 9 bases. V shed 8 bases, J shed 8 bases, and the junction held 17 bases outside the gene matches. CDR1 and CDR2 from the germline V gene are DFQATT and SNEGSKA (reference sequence). The CDR3 runs to 15 residues. DNA of the CDR3: TGCAGTTCAGAGACCAGCTCGGGACTAGCAGCTACGCAGTATTTT. Residues: CSSETSSGLAATQYF.

The sample holds many counts of this clonotype. CDR3 sequence: CASSSQGANIRETQYF. CDR3 DNA sequence: TGTGCCAGCAGCTCACAGGGGGCCAATATTCGGGAGACCCAGTACTTC. The gene calls are TRBV5-8 and TRBJ2-5, with 9 bases identical to TRBD1. Germline CDR1 is SGHTS and CDR2 is YDEGEE. With V trimmed by 3 bases and J by 5 bases, 11 bases remained unmatched. CDR3 length: 16 residues.

The chain is built from TRBV2 and TRBJ2-7; possibly TRBD1 for D (5 bases). V was trimmed by 4 bases and J by 5 bases, leaving 18 bases between them. The CDR3 is made up of 15 amino acids. The germline V gene has CDR1 SNHLY and CDR2 FYNNEI. CDR3 protein: CASSAQQETGHEQYF. In nucleotides, the CDR3 is TGTGCCAGCAGTGCCCAACAGGAGACGGGCCACGAGCAGTACTTC. Supplemented by reference TRBV2 and TRBJ2-7, the full variable domain reads EPEVTQTPSHQVTQMGQEVILRCVPISNHLYFYWYRQILGQKVEFLVSFYNNEISEKSEIFDDQFSVERPDGSNFTLKIRSTKLEDSAMYFCASSAQQETGHEQYFGPGTRLTVT.

This clonotype has just a few counts. This chain joins TRBV7-4 and TRBJ1-2; weak D call: TRBD1 (5 bases). The CDR3 runs to 13 residues. Germline CDR1 SGHVT, CDR2 SQSDAQ. The germline V and J ends were trimmed by 5 bases and 5 bases, with 12 bases remaining between them. The CDR3 DNA reads as TGTGCCAGCAGCGGGACTAACAGTTATGGCTACACCTTC. Protein product: CASSGTNSYGYTF.

This clonotype has a count of ten or more. This rearrangement joins TRBV29-1 to TRBJ2-1; 9 positions match TRBD2. Unmatched junction bases numbered 4, after V lost 6 bases and J lost 7 bases. The germline CDR1 and CDR2 sequences are SQVTM and ANQGSEA. The CDR3 extends over 12 amino acids. CDR3 nucleotides: TGCAGCGTGGCGGGAGGGCAAAATGAGCAGTTCTTC. Amino acids: CSVAGGQNEQFF.

The chain couples TRBV2 to TRBJ1-5; 8 bases are a match to TRBD1. J gave up 6 bases and V 6 bases, and 4 bases lay outside the gene matches. Germline V CDR1 and CDR2: SNHLY, FYNNEI. This CDR3 region has 13 residues. CDR3 amino acids: CASRGQGGQPQHF. CDR3 coding DNA: TGTGCCAGCAGAGGACAGGGAGGTCAGCCCCAGCATTTT.

On this clonotype itself: An end of the junction does not agree with germline; a read error may underlie this. The chain combines TRBV20-1 with TRBJ2-3, with D perhaps matching TRBD1 or TRBD2 (7 bases each). The CDR3 consists of 16 residues. Germline V CDR1 and CDR2: DFQATT, SNEGSKA (reference sequence). The CDR3 DNA reads TGCAGTGCCAGAGGTCGGTCGTTCGGGGGGACAGACACGCAGTATTTT. Amino acid sequence: CSARGRSFGGTDTQYF.

The chain employs TRBV7-6 and TRBJ2-1; no reliable D call. In germline, CDR1 is SGHVS, CDR2 FNYEAQ. This CDR3 has 12 amino acids. V shed 5 bases and J shed 10 bases, with 12 bases lying between them. The chain's CDR3 is CASSVTSTEQFF. The DNA for the CDR3 is TGTGCCAGCAGCGTTACGTCGACGGAGCAGTTCTTC.

This sequence joins TRBV20-1 and TRBJ2-1; 9 nucleotides line up with TRBD2. CDR3 length: 15 residues. Germline CDR1 DFQATT, CDR2 SNEGSKA (reference sequence). Trimming removed 4 bases from V and 1 base from J; junction bases left unmatched: 5. The CDR3 spells CSATIAGDSYNEQFF. The CDR3 nucleotides are TGCAGTGCTACGATAGCGGGAGATTCCTACAATGAGCAGTTCTTC.

The chain couples TRBV10-3 to TRBJ1-1; D is perhaps TRBD1 (5 bases). This CDR3 is 14 amino acids long. CDR1 and CDR2 from the germline V gene are ENHRY and SYGVKD. V lost 2 bases, J lost 1 base, and 8 bases lay in between. This chain's CDR3 is CAISEGGGNTEAFF. DNA of the CDR3: TGTGCCATCAGTGAGGGGGGGGGGAACACTGAAGCTTTCTTT.

This chain links TRBV29-1 with TRBJ2-5; the match to TRBD1 covers 10 bases. CDR1 SQVTM and CDR2 ANQGSEA come from the germline V gene. The ends lost 6 bases at V and 5 bases at J; junction bases unmatched: 6. The CDR3 loop spans 13 amino acids. CDR3 nucleotide sequence: TGCAGCGTAGCGGGACAGGGGTTGGAGACCCAGTACTTC. It codes for CSVAGQGLETQYF.

This chain uses TRBV27 with TRBJ2-1, with 11 bases matching TRBD2. The CDR3 runs to 15 residues. J was trimmed by 5 bases and V by 2 bases; bases with no gene match: 2. Germline CDR1 is MNHEY and CDR2 is SMNVEV (reference sequence). The CDR3 sequence is CASSLGGLADNEQFF. CDR3 bases: TGTGCCAGCAGTTTAGGGGGACTAGCGGACAATGAGCAGTTCTTC.

The rearrangement links TRBV7-8 to TRBJ2-7; D call uncertain. The CDR3 sequence is 13 residues long. Germline CDR1 SGHVS, CDR2 FQNEAQ. V gave up 1 base and J gave up 3 bases, with 7 bases separating them. CDR3 in amino acids: CASSLGLLYEQYF. CDR3 DNA: TGTGCCAGCAGCTTAGGGTTGCTCTACGAGCAGTACTTC.

In its sample, this clonotype was seen many times. Germline is not matched at one junction end, which may reflect a read error. The gene calls are TRBV12-3 or TRBV12-4 and TRBJ2-7; 8 bases are shared with TRBD2. The CDR3 contains 14 residues. CDR3 sequence reads: CASSLAGNFYEQYF. The CDR3 DNA sequence: TGTGCCAGCAGCTTAGCGGGAAACTTCTACGAGCAGTACTTC.

This clonotype has only a few counts. The chain couples TRBV28 to TRBJ2-7, with 9 nucleotides matching TRBD1. The junction had 9 bases not matched to a gene; V was cut back by 4 bases and J by 5 bases. The CDR3 totals 15 residues. Germline CDR1 is MDHEN and CDR2 is SYDVKM. CDR3 bases: TGTGCCAGCAGTTCGCCCGGGACAGGGTCTCACGAGCAGTACTTC. Translating it yields CASSSPGTGSHEQYF. The whole variable domain, remainder taken from reference TRBV28 and TRBJ2-7, is DVKVTQSSRYLVKRTGEKVFLECVQDMDHENMFWYRQDPGLGLRLIYFSYDVKMKEKGDIPEGYSVSREKKERFSLILESASTNQTSMYLCASSSPGTGSHEQYFGPGTRLTVT.

The chain recombines TRBV10-3 with TRBJ1-5; tentative D call: TRBD1 (6 bases). The CDR3 runs to 13 residues. V was shortened by 8 bases and J by 0 bases, with 8 bases between the two germline ends. Germline V gives CDR1 ENHRY, CDR2 SYGVKD. The DNA of the CDR3 is TGTGCCATCGGCAGGGGTAGCAATCAGCCCCAGCATTTT. Amino acids: CAIGRGSNQPQHF.

This clonotype occurred once. The chain joins TRBV10-3 to TRBJ2-6; D is undetermined. Germline V gene data show CDR1 as ENHRY and CDR2 as SYGVKD. CDR3 length: 15 residues. V lost 8 bases and J 0 bases, leaving 11 bases between the germline ends. The CDR3 nucleotides are TGTGCCATCCCCCGACTCGGCTCTGGGGCCAACGTCCTGACTTTC. Its protein is CAIPRLGSGANVLTF.

V gene TRBV15 combines with J gene TRBJ1-1; the D is unclear. CDR1 LNHNV and CDR2 YYDKDF come from the germline V gene (reference sequence). The length of the CDR3 is 14 residues. The V end was cut by 1 base, the J end by 0 bases, with 6 bases between. The CDR3 DNA is TGTGCCACCAGCAGAGCACCCATGAACACTGAAGCTTTCTTT. As protein: CATSRAPMNTEAFF.

As to this clonotype: A read error may explain this, as a much larger clone is one base away. Without the conserved terminal phenylalanine or tryptophan, this CDR3 likely stems from a read error. The genes are TRBV6-2 or TRBV6-3 and TRBJ1-2; no firm D call. Per the germline V gene, CDR1 is MNHEY and CDR2 is SVGEGT. V was clipped by 5 bases and J by 7 bases, with 8 bases between them. This CDR3 has 11 amino acids. The CDR3 protein is CASSLSRGYTL. Written as DNA, the CDR3 is TGTGCCAGCAGTCTTAGTCGTGGCTACACCCTC.

CDR3 DNA sequence: TGTGCCAGCACCATGGCCACAGGGGCTTCCGAGCAGTACTTC. Encoded protein: CASTMATGASEQYF. The chain recombines TRBV6-5 with TRBJ2-7; 7 nucleotides agree with TRBD1. The germline V gene has CDR1 MNHEY and CDR2 SVGAGI. This CDR3 is built from 14 residues. V lost 7 bases and J lost 6; bases outside the gene matches: 12.